This entry lists 14 T cell receptor beta chains sequenced from one sample in a study of early T cells in non-severe SARS-CoV-2 infection. TCRdb used MiXCR to reprocess the 5' RACE reads, holding one entry per CDR3 protein. The table has 65,000 to 90,000 distinct CDR3 sequences, roughly 12% seen once; the top ten hold 4% to 5.5%. The sequencing sample was made of whole blood. Receptors were obtained from an adult who was a healthcare worker with PCR-confirmed SARS-CoV-2 infection or an uninfected control (not recorded which).

J is TRBJ2-7 and V is TRBV11-2; 11 positions match TRBD2. Germline CDR1 SGHAT, CDR2 FQNNGV. The length of the CDR3 is 16 residues. V shed 3 bases and J 7 bases; nucleotides not matched to a gene: 11. The CDR3 reads CASSLGLADRRREQYF. In DNA form, the CDR3 reads TGTGCCAGCAGCTTGGGACTAGCGGATAGGAGGAGGGAGCAGTACTTC.

This clonotype was counted at least ten times. This sequence joins TRBV30 and TRBJ2-7; possible D gene TRBD1, 5 bases. Deletions cut 0 bases from V and 2 bases from J, with 11 bases between. From germline, CDR1 is GTSNPN and CDR2 SVGIG (reference sequence). The CDR3 has 14 residues. This chain's CDR3 is CAWSVNRSPYEQYF. CDR3 nucleotides: TGTGCCTGGAGTGTGAACAGGTCCCCCTACGAGCAGTACTTC.

This clonotype was detected only a few times. The V and J genes are TRBV6-6 and TRBJ1-1; possible D gene TRBD1, 5 bases. Germline loops: CDR1 MNHNY, CDR2 SVGAGI (reference sequence). CDR3 length equals 13 residues. Trimming pared 2 bases from V and 4 bases from J, leaving 8 bases between. CDR3 DNA sequence: TGTGCCAGCAGTTACGGGGGGGGCACTGAAGCTTTCTTT. Translation: CASSYGGGTEAFF.

The chain joins TRBV29-1 to TRBJ2-1; 7 bases are a match to TRBD1. The CDR3 is 13 residues long. V shed 7 bases and J 6 bases; nucleotides not matched to a gene: 9. Germline assignment: CDR1 SQVTM and CDR2 ANQGSEA. The CDR3 DNA reads as TGCAGCGCCTTAGGACAGGTCGTCAATGAGCAGTTCTTC. Translated, it gives CSALGQVVNEQFF.

The chain combines TRBV5-1 with TRBJ2-3; 7 positions match TRBD2. This CDR3 contains 15 residues. The V gene end was trimmed by 4 bases and the J gene end by 2 bases; junction bases not matched to a gene: 7. The germline V gene encodes CDR1 SGHRS and CDR2 YFSETQ. The CDR3 loop is CASSPSGDNTDTQYF. Written as DNA, the CDR3 is TGCGCCAGCAGCCCGAGCGGGGATAACACAGATACGCAGTATTTT.

The chain's CDR3 is CASSARDRGPEAFF. CDR3 DNA: TGCGCCAGCAGCGCTAGGGACAGGGGGCCTGAAGCTTTCTTT. The V call is TRBV10-2, the J call TRBJ1-1; TRBD1 agrees at 12 bases. This CDR3 spans 14 amino acids. Germline assignment: CDR1 WSHSY and CDR2 SAAADI. Trimming at V came to 6 bases and at J to 6 bases, leaving 5 bases not matched to a gene.

This clonotype appeared a few times. CDR3 sequence: CASRKTGSSYEQYF. The CDR3 coding sequence is TGTGCCAGCAGGAAGACAGGGTCCTCCTACGAGCAGTACTTC. The V call is TRBV2, the J call TRBJ2-7, with 7 bases lining up with TRBD1. Germline trimming cut 6 bases from V and 0 bases from J; bases unmatched to any gene: 5. Germline V gene sequence: CDR1 SNHLY, CDR2 FYNNEI. There are 14 residues in the CDR3.

This clonotype was observed a handful of times. V usage is TRBV29-1 and J usage is TRBJ1-4; D gene unclear. This CDR3 comprises 13 residues. The ends were cut back, 4 bases at V and 6 bases at J, with 12 bases in the middle. CDR1 and CDR2 from the germline V gene are SQVTM and ANQGSEA. The CDR3 loop is CSVARQAHEKLFF. The CDR3 bases are TGCAGCGTTGCTCGGCAGGCTCATGAAAAACTGTTTTTT.

The chain joins TRBV20-1 to TRBJ1-1, with D uncertain. The germline gives CDR1 DFQATT, CDR2 SNEGSKA (reference sequence). This CDR3 is built from 13 residues. Trimming left V 6 bases short and J 6 bases short, with 17 bases between. CDR3 in DNA: TGCAGTGCCCAAGAGGGCGGAAGACCTGAAGCTTTCTTT. It is translated as CSAQEGGRPEAFF.

J is TRBJ1-1 and V is TRBV7-8; D uncertain. Germline V gene sequence: CDR1 SGHVS, CDR2 FQNEAQ. The germline V and J ends were trimmed by 5 bases and 0 bases, with 13 bases remaining between them. The CDR3 covers 15 residues. The DNA for the CDR3 is TGTGCCAGCAGCCCCCGACTGAGAATGAACACTGAAGCTTTCTTT. Amino acid sequence: CASSPRLRMNTEAFF.

This clonotype was counted at least ten times. V is TRBV6-5 and J is TRBJ2-3, with D unclear. CDR1 and CDR2 (germline): MNHEY, SVGAGI. V gave up 3 bases and J gave up 0 bases, with 7 bases separating them. The CDR3 is 14 residues long. The CDR3 sequence: CASSYGGSTDTQYF. CDR3 sequence (DNA): TGTGCCAGCAGTTATGGCGGTAGCACAGATACGCAGTATTTT.

CDR3 amino acids: CASRALRTRLLDTQYF. The CDR3 bases are TGTGCCAGCAGGGCACTCAGGACCCGCTTGTTAGATACGCAGTATTTT. The genes are TRBV6-6 and TRBJ2-3; D unresolved. The CDR3 consists of 16 residues. V was clipped by 6 bases and J by 5 bases, with 21 bases between them. The V gene's germline CDR1 is MNHNY and CDR2 SVGAGI (reference sequence).

This clonotype was counted at least ten times. This rearrangement joins TRBV6-5 to TRBJ2-5; D perhaps matches TRBD1 (5 bases). Per germline, CDR1 MNHEY and CDR2 SVGAGI. CDR3 length: 13 amino acids. Trimming removed 6 bases at V and 1 base at J, with 9 bases between. DNA of the CDR3: TGTGCCAGCAGACGACAGCGCCAAGAGACCCAGTACTTC. This translates into CASRRQRQETQYF.

This clonotype was observed at least ten times. The chain is built from TRBV6-1 and TRBJ2-2; D is uncertain. CDR3 length equals 16 residues. Germline V gives CDR1 MNHNS, CDR2 SASEGT. V lost 6 bases and J 6 bases, leaving 20 bases between the germline ends. Here the CDR3 DNA reads TGTGCCAGCAGCCCCTCCTCCTTGAGGTCGGCCGGGGAGCTGTTTTTT. Amino acid sequence: CASSPSSLRSAGELFF.